The source of this TCR beta chain is a study of cytotoxic CD8 clonotypes in ibrutinib-treated CLL. Across the whole study: Partial responses numbered roughly 25 and complete responses 2; after a median about 72 months, about 14 stayed remitted and some twelve progressed.

The V gene's germline CDR1 is SGHVS and CDR2 FQNEAQ. Trimming removed 2 bases from V and 8 bases from J, with 15 bases in between. The CDR3 is made up of 15 amino acids. Clones were sequenced by immunoSEQ multiplex PCR, and TCRdb holds only the in-frame ones, with some missing. The repertoire holds 150,000 to 250,000 clones, with about 72% as singletons. The sequenced sample was PBMCs, obtained after 24 months of ibrutinib treatment. The chain links TRBV7-8 to TRBJ2-2; D might be TRBD2 (6 bases). The receptor was isolated from a human donor with chronic lymphocytic leukemia. The DNA for the CDR3 is TGTGCCAGCAGCTTAACCGGGAGTCGGTTGGGGGAGCTGTTTTTT. Its translation: CASSLTGSRLGELFF. Using reference TRBV7-8 and TRBJ2-2 for the parts outside the CDR3, the full variable domain is GAGVSQSPRYKVAKRGQDVALRCDPISGHVSLFWYQQALGQGPEFLTYFQNEAQLDKSGLPSDRFFAERPEGSVSTLKIQRTQQEDSAVYLCASSLTGSRLGELFFGEGSRLTVL.